This TCR beta chain was found in a study of cytomegalovirus exposure and HLA in healthy donors. Study in general: The 130 or so validation repertoires were reported in a later analysis to have been generated on the same platform as the approximately 700 first-cohort repertoires. Study-level points and caveats: Rare TCR sequences dominated, though some public TCRs recurred in many donors. Among TCR beta chains, those listed as cytomegalovirus-associated numbered about 160.

Clones were sequenced by immunoSEQ multiplex PCR, and TCRdb holds only the in-frame ones, with some missing. This sample has roughly 82,000 clones; approximately 93% occur once, and the top ten carry about 0.7%. For this clone: Its antigen remains unknown.

Specimen: PBMCs. This sequence originates from a man aged 18 to 30 in good health and CMV-seronegative.

In DNA form, the CDR3 reads TGTGCCAGCTCATCCCAGCGGGGGGGCAGCTCCTACAATGAGCAGTTCTTC. Translated: CASSSQRGGSSYNEQFF. This chain joins TRBV18 and TRBJ2-1, with TRBD2 identical over 10 bases. From germline, CDR1 is KGHSH and CDR2 LQKENI. The CDR3 consists of 17 residues. V lost 5 bases, J lost 0 bases, and 7 bases stayed unmatched.